Below are 18 T cell receptor beta chains sequenced from a single sample in a study of T cells in Graves' hyperthyroidism and ophthalmopathy. TCR beta CDR3 sequences were amplified from RNA transcripts. TCR CDR3 underwent first-round RT-PCR with the HTBI primer set. TCRdb re-derived calls from the multiplex PCR reads in MiXCR, one entry per CDR3 protein. Of 530,000 or so distinct CDR3 sequences detected, about 24% appear once; the ten largest clones hold about 11%. Material for sequencing was blood. These TCRs come from a woman between 25 and 40 years old with Graves' ophthalmopathy.

The gene calls are TRBV20-1 and TRBJ2-7; 7 bases line up with TRBD1. The germline V gene encodes CDR1 DFQATT and CDR2 SNEGSKA (reference sequence). The CDR3 extends over 12 amino acids. V trimming: 8 bases; J trimming: 2 bases; junction bases outside the gene matches: 6. CDR3 protein: CSSLTGAYEQYF. The CDR3 DNA reads TGCAGTTCACTAACAGGGGCCTACGAGCAGTACTTC.

The V and J genes are TRBV25-1 and TRBJ1-2; 8 bases are a match to TRBD1. Germline trimming cut 6 bases from V and 6 bases from J; bases unmatched to any gene: 6. This CDR3 is 13 amino acids long. Per the germline V gene, CDR1 is MGHDK and CDR2 is SYGVNS. For the CDR3, the DNA is TGTGCCAGCAGCCAGACAGGGGTGGATGGCTACACCTTC. Translated: CASSQTGVDGYTF.

The table lists this clonotype with a few counts. The V gene is TRBV4-2, the J gene TRBJ1-6, with a weak D call TRBD1 (5 bases). The germline gives CDR1 LGHNA, CDR2 YNFKEQ. V lost 0 bases, J lost 9 bases, and 15 bases lay in between. This CDR3 has 16 amino acids. CDR3 loop: CASSQDLGDQISPLHF. CDR3 bases: TGTGCCAGCAGCCAAGACCTGGGGGACCAGATTTCACCCCTCCACTTT.

The CDR3 bases are TGTGCCAGCAGCTTCGACAGGGTTGTTGGCTACACCTTC. Protein product: CASSFDRVVGYTF. The V call is TRBV6-4, the J call TRBJ1-2; the match to TRBD1 covers 7 bases. The CDR3 has 13 residues. V lost 6 bases and J lost 7; bases outside the gene matches: 8. Germline CDR1 reads MRHNA; CDR2 reads SNTAGT.

The rearrangement links TRBV3-1 to TRBJ1-1; D is unclear. Trimming removed 1 base from V and 4 bases from J, with 13 bases in between. The germline V gene has CDR1 LGHDT and CDR2 YNNKEL (reference sequence). CDR3 size: 15 residues. In DNA form, the CDR3 reads TGTGCCAGCAGCCAAGCCCTGGCAGGTGGCACTGAAGCTTTCTTT. Its protein product is CASSQALAGGTEAFF.

The chain carries TRBV12-3 or TRBV12-4 and TRBJ2-7; the match to TRBD2 covers 7 bases. This CDR3 is built from 14 residues. The V and J ends lost 5 bases and 6 bases, in that order; junction bases with no gene match: 10. CDR3 region: CASSPKTSPGEQYF. In DNA, the CDR3 is TGTGCCAGCAGTCCGAAGACTAGCCCTGGCGAGCAGTACTTC.

The genes are TRBV12-3 or TRBV12-4 and TRBJ2-7, with D unresolved. V dropped 8 bases and J dropped 3 bases, with 17 bases sitting between them. The length of the CDR3 is 14 residues. The CDR3 DNA reads TGTGCCAGCGCGTACTTAGCCCCTGACTACGAGCAGTACTTC. Protein product: CASAYLAPDYEQYF.

The J gene is TRBJ2-2, the V gene TRBV7-3, with 13 bases aligning to TRBD2. The CDR3 runs 17 residues. Germline CDR1 SGHTA, CDR2 FQGTGA. Trimming at V came to 5 bases and at J to 6 bases, leaving 9 bases not matched to a gene. The CDR3 is CASSERTSGSSAGELFF. As DNA, the CDR3 is TGTGCCAGCAGCGAACGGACTAGCGGGAGTTCCGCCGGGGAGCTGTTTTTT.

This clonotype was detected many times. The gene calls are TRBV27 and TRBJ2-7; D may be TRBD2 (6 bases). Trimming stripped 4 bases from V and 3 bases from J, with 22 bases between. This CDR3 contains 17 residues. Looked up from germline, CDR1 is MNHEY and CDR2 is SMNVEV (reference sequence). For the CDR3, the DNA is TGTGCCAGCAGTTGGTCCGGGGGTAGACCTGCGCTCTACGAGCAGTACTTC. It specifies CASSWSGGRPALYEQYF.

This chain links TRBV12-3 or TRBV12-4 with TRBJ2-7; the match to TRBD1 covers 11 bases. V was clipped by 5 bases and J by 2 bases; unmatched bases: 11. The CDR3 is 17 residues long. CDR3 coding DNA: TGTGCCAGCAGTCCACTTCCGGGACAGGGGGACCCCTACGAGCAGTACTTC. Residues: CASSPLPGQGDPYEQYF.

The sample holds many counts of this clonotype. This rearrangement joins TRBV27 to TRBJ2-5; D ambiguous. Germline V lookup: CDR1 MNHEY, CDR2 SMNVEV (reference sequence). V was cut by 5 bases and J by 1 base, with 8 bases left in between. CDR3 size: 13 residues. The CDR3 region is CASSEEIQETQYF. The CDR3 DNA sequence: TGTGCCAGCAGTGAGGAGATCCAAGAGACCCAGTACTTC.

The sample holds many counts of this clonotype. The chain uses TRBV6-5 and TRBJ1-1; 8 nucleotides agree with TRBD1. CDR3 length: 15 residues. The trim removed 5 bases at V and 1 base at J, leaving 6 bases unmatched. CDR1 is MNHEY and CDR2 is SVGAGI in the germline V gene. CDR3 bases: TGTGCCAGCAGTACCCGACAGGGGACGAACACTGAAGCTTTCTTT. Translating it yields CASSTRQGTNTEAFF.

The chain joins TRBV6-2 or TRBV6-3 to TRBJ2-6, with D tentatively TRBD1 (7 bases). Germline values: CDR1 MNHEY, CDR2 SVGEGT. V was trimmed by 6 bases and J by 1 base, leaving 10 bases between them. The CDR3 length is 15 residues. The CDR3 reads CASRPGGSGANVLTF. As DNA, the CDR3 is TGTGCCAGCAGACCAGGGGGGTCTGGGGCCAACGTCCTGACTTTC.

The rearrangement links TRBV5-1 to TRBJ1-1, with a possible D match to TRBD1 (5 bases). CDR3 size: 14 residues. The germline V and J ends were trimmed by 2 bases and 4 bases, with 12 bases remaining between them. CDR1 and CDR2 from the germline V gene are SGHRS and YFSETQ. DNA for the CDR3: TGCGCCAGCAGCTTACGGACATCTCCCACTGAAGCTTTCTTT. As protein: CASSLRTSPTEAFF.

Notes on this clonotype: Compared with germline, one end of the junction differs, possibly owing to a read error. This chain uses TRBV7-2 with TRBJ2-7; TRBD2 matches at 7 bases. This CDR3 contains 15 residues. Germline CDR1 and CDR2: SGHTA and FQGNSA. CDR3 sequence: CASSLWASGPYKQYF. The CDR3 region has the DNA TGTGCCAGCAGCTTATGGGCTAGCGGCCCCTACAAGCAGTACTTC.

At least ten counts were recorded for this clonotype. The chain combines TRBV14 with TRBJ2-5; 7 nucleotides line up with TRBD1. In germline, CDR1 is SGHDN, CDR2 FVKESK. Germline trimming cut 0 bases from V and 1 base from J; bases unmatched to any gene: 2. CDR3 length equals 15 residues. The CDR3 loop is CASSQDRDSQETQYF. DNA for the CDR3: TGTGCCAGCAGCCAAGACCGGGACAGCCAAGAGACCCAGTACTTC.

The chain joins TRBV12-3 or TRBV12-4 to TRBJ2-7; D gene ambiguous. The CDR3 spans 13 residues. Trimming cost V 3 bases and J 3 bases, with 9 bases left between them. The CDR3 bases are TGTGCCAGCAGTTTGGGCGACTTCTACGAGCAGTACTTC. It is translated as CASSLGDFYEQYF.

Many counts were recorded for this clonotype. The chain joins TRBV20-1 to TRBJ1-2; no clear D gene. The germline V gene has CDR1 DFQATT and CDR2 SNEGSKA (reference sequence). The CDR3 has 11 amino acids. The V end was cut by 7 bases, the J end by 2 bases, with 8 bases between. The CDR3 bases are TGCAGTGTTGCGCCAAACTATGGCTACACCTTC. This gives the protein CSVAPNYGYTF.